This section outlines one T cell receptor beta chain sequence together with its context. This entry is derived from a study of blood T cell repertoires in COVID-19. Study overall: Samples came from the United States, Italy and Spain, spanning acute and convalescent COVID-19. The analysed material was cDNA or gDNA that came from T cells, B-cell-depleted T cells, or PBMCs.

The method was immunoSEQ multiplex PCR; TCRdb's version includes in-frame clones alone and lacks a portion of them. The sample includes 100,000 or so clones, approximately 86% of them seen just once. Specimen: peripheral blood. This TCR derives from a man aged 60-69 years with acute or convalescent COVID-19.

The CDR3 protein is CASSLSAGGTDTQYF. The CDR3 region has the DNA TGTGCCAGCAGCTTATCAGCGGGAGGGACAGATACGCAGTATTTT. The chain combines TRBV7-2 with TRBJ2-3, with 10 bases lining up with TRBD2. CDR1 and CDR2 from the germline V gene are SGHTA and FQGNSA. The CDR3 is made up of 15 amino acids. J was trimmed by 3 bases and V by 2 bases; bases with no gene match: 2.